The next 5 T cell receptor beta chains were all read from a single sample in a study of blood T cells in healthy people across ages. Then a second PCR, running roughly 7 to 11 cycles, was carried out with a sample-barcoded 5' primer and a J-beta primer mix. TCRdb ran MiXCR on the 5' RACE reads and lists one entry per CDR3 protein. Among more than 900,000 distinct CDR3 sequences listed, about 27% were seen once. These same data were also listed under a study on T cells of mothers and their children.

Sequencing was done on a sample of blood. All receptors come from a woman aged 40 to 50 in good health.

This clonotype was found many times. The chain uses TRBV20-1 and TRBJ2-7; no definite D call. Between the trimmed V and J ends, which lost 0 bases and 6 bases, there was a span of 15 bases. The CDR3 runs to 14 residues. The V gene's germline CDR1 is DFQATT and CDR2 SNEGSKA (reference sequence). As DNA, the CDR3 is TGCAGTGCTAGAGATCGCAGGCCACCGTCCGAGCAGTACTTC. Protein sequence: CSARDRRPPSEQYF.

There are many counts of this clonotype. The CDR3 coding sequence is TGTGCCAGCAGCCGAGCAGGGGGTCCCACAGATACGCAGTATTTT. This codes for CASSRAGGPTDTQYF. The rearrangement uses TRBV9 and TRBJ2-3, with 7 bases that match TRBD1. Per the germline V gene, CDR1 is SGDLS and CDR2 is YYNGEE. Trimming took 4 bases from V and 2 from J; bases not matched to a gene: 7. This CDR3 contains 15 residues.

This clonotype was recorded many times. The chain links TRBV9 to TRBJ2-7, with D hard to call. With 0 bases removed from V and 3 bases from J, the gap between germline ends came to 10 bases. The CDR3 runs 14 residues. Germline V gene lookup returns CDR1 SGDLS and CDR2 YYNGEE. The CDR3 nucleotides read TGTGCCAGCAGCGTAGATGACGGCAACTACGAGCAGTACTTC. Translation gives CASSVDDGNYEQYF.

The chain couples TRBV3-1 to TRBJ1-1; D call uncertain. The CDR3 consists of 15 residues. Trimming removed 1 base from V and 3 bases from J, with 12 bases in between. Germline assignment: CDR1 LGHDT and CDR2 YNNKEL (reference sequence). CDR3 loop: CASSQAGSSHTEAFF. The CDR3 DNA follows: TGTGCCAGCAGCCAAGCCGGCAGTTCGCACACTGAAGCTTTCTTT.

At least ten counts were recorded for this clonotype. The chain recombines TRBV7-2 with TRBJ2-7; D possibly matches TRBD1 or TRBD2 (5 bases each). This CDR3 spans 15 amino acids. Trimming removed 4 bases from V and 0 bases from J, with 13 bases in between. CDR1 is SGHTA and CDR2 is FQGNSA in the germline V gene. CDR3 bases: TGTGCCAGCAGCTCAGACAGCACTAGCTCCTACGAGCAGTACTTC. This encodes CASSSDSTSSYEQYF.